This record concerns one T cell receptor (beta chain) sequence. Its binding antigen is unknown. Base qualities are not recorded, but no much larger clone differs from it by a single base. This entry is derived from a study of CD8+ T cells in alopecia areata listed by TCRdb under 2018. Study-wide context: Treated patients were enrolled in an open-label pilot trial of oral tofacitinib at 5 to 10 mg twice daily for moderate-to-severe alopecia areata. RNA came from the PAXgene miRNA kit for fixed scalp, the miRNeasy kit for PBMCs, and the RNeasy kit for mouse skin. Scalp clonality was compared across normal scalp (n=4), patchy alopecia areata scalp (n=8), and alopecia totalis/universalis scalp (n=8). Tofacitinib was administered for 6 to 18 months, and 6 months of follow-up off drug were then conducted to assess delayed response and recurrence. Human TCRbeta sequencing covered scalp tissue and sorted CD4+ and CD8+ peripheral blood T cells from patchy and totalis/universalis alopecia areata patients and healthy controls. High-throughput TCRbeta sequencing was used to examine T cell clonal expansion in alopecia areata in both the C3H/HeJ mouse model and human patients. Amplification of TCRbeta CDR3 regions was done by immunoSEQ multiplex PCR using 35 Vbeta forward primers and 13 Jbeta reverse primers. Tofacitinib-treated patients had biopsies at baseline and at 4 and 24 weeks of treatment, with a later scalp biopsy in several patients. Points the paper makes about the study in general: Shared TCR sequences between patients were less evident than in mice, which may be partly attributable to HLA diversity in the patient population. Compared with normal scalp, lesional scalp, particularly in alopecia totalis/universalis, had higher clonality and more expanded CD8+ clones, which suggests antigenic drive. Unlike mouse skin, which is dominated by gammadelta T cells, normal human skin has resident alphabeta T cells that are also sequenced, and this complicates analysis of the scalp TCR repertoire.

V loses 1 base at its end and J loses 10 bases; junction bases beyond the gene matches: 3. Per the germline V gene, LGHNT is the CDR1 and FRNRAP is the CDR2. The CDR3, cysteine through phenylalanine, is 13 amino acids long. Just CDR3 DNA is preserved here, 39 bases in frame from base 1. Sample time point, as interpreted from the label and publication: baseline before oral tofacitinib. Lesional scalp punch biopsies and peripheral blood were obtained from alopecia areata patients. PBMCs were isolated by density centrifugation and stained for CD3, CD4 and CD8, and CD4+ and CD8+ T cells were sorted on a FACSAria. Libraries were built with the immunoSEQ multiplex PCR assay. To provide template for TCR sequencing, every sample had RNA extracted and reverse transcribed into cDNA. SuperScript III was used for first-strand cDNA synthesis, primed with a 2:1 mix of oligo-dT and random hexamers. A synthetic immune receptor repertoire was used to measure amplification bias, and any remaining bias was corrected computationally. Per the original workflow: Raw reads were preprocessed for error removal, and CDR3 was defined according to IMGT conventions as running from the conserved cysteine to phenylalanine. Clonality was computed by normalizing Shannon entropy by log2 of the number of productive unique TCRs and subtracting the result from 1. CD4 or CD8 identity of scalp clones was inferred by cross-referencing scalp TCRbeta sequences with sorted blood CD4 and CD8 repertoires. The immuneACCESS repertoire file appears here via TCRdb, limited to in-frame rearrangements. These files lack a portion of the clones; in checked studies, under half of the deficit traces to unresolved V genes, and the cause of the others is not known. The V and J calls and clone size were taken over from that table, and D and trimming were inferred from the DNA. The sample has about 150,000 clones on record, 75% to 90% of them singletons. Over 13% of the sample is held by the ten biggest clonotypes.

The receptor comes from a human donor with alopecia areata. The sequences come from CD8+ T cells sorted from blood, collected at week 0. The chain employs TRBV12-5 and TRBJ2-1; 8 junctional bases match TRBD1. The DNA sequence is given as TGTGCTAGTGGTTTGGACAGGGGGAAGGAGCAGTTCTTC. Its protein reads: CASGLDRGKEQFF.